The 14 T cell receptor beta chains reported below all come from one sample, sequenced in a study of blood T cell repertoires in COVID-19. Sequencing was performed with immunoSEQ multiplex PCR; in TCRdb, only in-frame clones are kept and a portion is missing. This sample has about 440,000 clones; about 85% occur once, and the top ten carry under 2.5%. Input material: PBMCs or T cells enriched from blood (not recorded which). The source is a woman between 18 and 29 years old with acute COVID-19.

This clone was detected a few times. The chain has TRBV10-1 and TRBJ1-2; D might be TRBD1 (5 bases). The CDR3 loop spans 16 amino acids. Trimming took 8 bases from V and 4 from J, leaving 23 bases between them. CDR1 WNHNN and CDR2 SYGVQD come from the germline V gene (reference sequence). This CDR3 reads CASAGQRGCYSYGYTF. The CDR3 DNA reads TGCGCCAGCGCGGGGCAGCGAGGCTGTTACTCCTATGGCTACACCTTC.

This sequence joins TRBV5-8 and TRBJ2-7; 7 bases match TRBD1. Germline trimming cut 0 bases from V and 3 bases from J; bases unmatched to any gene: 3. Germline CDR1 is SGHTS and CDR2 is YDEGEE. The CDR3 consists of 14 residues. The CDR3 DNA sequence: TGTGCCAGCAGCTTGGGACAGGGAATCTACGAGCAGTACTTC. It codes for CASSLGQGIYEQYF.

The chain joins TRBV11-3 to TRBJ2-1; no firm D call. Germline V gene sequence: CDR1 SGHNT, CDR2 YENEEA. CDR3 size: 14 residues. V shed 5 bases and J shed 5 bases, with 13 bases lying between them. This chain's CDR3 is CASSQSRRHNEQFF. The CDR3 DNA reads TGTGCCAGCAGCCAAAGCAGGCGACACAATGAGCAGTTCTTC.

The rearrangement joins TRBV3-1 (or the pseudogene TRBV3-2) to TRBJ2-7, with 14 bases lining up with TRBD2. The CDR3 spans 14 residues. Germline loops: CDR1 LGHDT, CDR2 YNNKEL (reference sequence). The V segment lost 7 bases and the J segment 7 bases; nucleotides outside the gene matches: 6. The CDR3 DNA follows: TGTGCCAGCACCATGACTAGCGGGAGGGGTGAGCAGTACTTC. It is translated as CASTMTSGRGEQYF.

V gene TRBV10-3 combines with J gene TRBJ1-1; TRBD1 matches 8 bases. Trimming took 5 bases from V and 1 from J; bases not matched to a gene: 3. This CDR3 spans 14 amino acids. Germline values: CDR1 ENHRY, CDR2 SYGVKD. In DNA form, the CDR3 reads TGTGCCATCAGTCAAGACAGGGGGAACACTGAAGCTTTCTTT. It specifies CAISQDRGNTEAFF.

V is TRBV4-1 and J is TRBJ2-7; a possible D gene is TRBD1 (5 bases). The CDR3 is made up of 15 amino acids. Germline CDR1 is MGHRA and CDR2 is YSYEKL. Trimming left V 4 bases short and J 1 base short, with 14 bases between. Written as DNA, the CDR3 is TGCGCCAGCAGCCCCCGGGCCCCAGGGTCCTACGAGCAGTACTTC. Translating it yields CASSPRAPGSYEQYF.

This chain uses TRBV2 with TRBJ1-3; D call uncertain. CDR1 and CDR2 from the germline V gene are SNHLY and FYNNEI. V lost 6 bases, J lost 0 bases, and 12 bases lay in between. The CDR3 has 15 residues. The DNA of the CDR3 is TGTGCCAGCAGACCCGACGGACTCTCTGGAAACACCATATATTTT. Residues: CASRPDGLSGNTIYF.

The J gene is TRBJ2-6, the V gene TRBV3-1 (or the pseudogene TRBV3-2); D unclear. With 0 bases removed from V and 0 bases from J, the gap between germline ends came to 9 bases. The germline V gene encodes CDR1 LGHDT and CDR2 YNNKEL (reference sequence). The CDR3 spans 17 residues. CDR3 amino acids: CASSQDTFISGANVLTF. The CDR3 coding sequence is TGTGCCAGCAGCCAAGATACTTTTATCTCTGGGGCCAACGTCCTGACTTTC.

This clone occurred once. In nucleotides, the CDR3 is TGTGCGTCAGGGATGAACTATGGCTACACCTTC. This translates into CASGMNYGYTF. V is TRBV27 and J is TRBJ1-2, with D possibly being TRBD1 (5 bases). The CDR3 is made up of 11 amino acids. Germline CDR1 reads MNHEY; CDR2 reads SMNVEV (reference sequence).

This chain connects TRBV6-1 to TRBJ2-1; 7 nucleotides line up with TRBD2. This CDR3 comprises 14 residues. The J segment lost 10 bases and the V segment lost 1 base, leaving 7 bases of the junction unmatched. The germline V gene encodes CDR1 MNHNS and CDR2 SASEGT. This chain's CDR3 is CASSEVPRGSEQFF. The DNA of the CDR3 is TGTGCCAGCAGTGAAGTTCCACGCGGGAGCGAGCAGTTCTTC.

The DNA for the CDR3 is TGTGCCAGCAGGCCGACTAGCGGGAGGGAGTATGAGCAGTTCTTC. It is translated as CASRPTSGREYEQFF. This rearrangement joins TRBV3-1 (or the pseudogene TRBV3-2) to TRBJ2-1, with 14 bases lining up with TRBD2. V trimming: 6 bases; J trimming: 8 bases; junction bases outside the gene matches: 6. Germline V gives CDR1 LGHDT, CDR2 YNNKEL (reference sequence). This CDR3 has 15 amino acids.

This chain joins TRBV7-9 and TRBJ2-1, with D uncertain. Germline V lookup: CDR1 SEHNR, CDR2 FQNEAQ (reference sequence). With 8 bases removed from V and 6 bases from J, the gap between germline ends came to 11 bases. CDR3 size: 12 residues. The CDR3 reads CASGHSGNEQFF. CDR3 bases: TGTGCCAGCGGGCATAGTGGCAATGAGCAGTTCTTC.

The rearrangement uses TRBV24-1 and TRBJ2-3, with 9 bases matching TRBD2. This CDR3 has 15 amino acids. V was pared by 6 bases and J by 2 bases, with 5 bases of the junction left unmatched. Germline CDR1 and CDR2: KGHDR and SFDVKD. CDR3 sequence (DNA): TGTGCCACCAGTAGCGGGGGGTCATCCACAGATACGCAGTATTTT. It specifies CATSSGGSSTDTQYF.

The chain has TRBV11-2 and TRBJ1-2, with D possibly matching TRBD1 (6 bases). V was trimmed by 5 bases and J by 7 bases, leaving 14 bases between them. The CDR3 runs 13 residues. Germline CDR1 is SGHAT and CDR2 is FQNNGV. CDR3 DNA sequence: TGTGCCAGCAGCCAGGGGATAGTCTTTGGCTACACCTTC. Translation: CASSQGIVFGYTF.